Detailed here is one T cell receptor beta chain. Some clones are missing from TCRdb's copy, which holds only in-frame ones; the method was immunoSEQ multiplex PCR. The sample lists a few hundred thousand clones; around 74% were seen once. This sample is part of a study of shared clonotypes between healthy human individuals. Input material: memory CD4+ T cells sorted from blood. Regarding subset: CD45RA-negative fraction. The sequence was collected from a man aged 25 to 45 in good health.

DNA for the CDR3: TGTGCCAGCAGTTTAAGTGGGGGAATGTCCGGGGAGCTGTTTTTT. The encoded protein is CASSLSGGMSGELFF. The V call is TRBV28, the J call TRBJ2-2, with D possibly being TRBD1 or TRBD2 (5 bases each). V was trimmed by 2 bases and J by 6 bases, leaving 13 bases between them. The germline CDR1 and CDR2 sequences are MDHEN and SYDVKM. CDR3 length: 15 residues.